Following are 28 T cell receptor beta chains from one sample sequenced in a study of T cell responses to AZD1222 COVID-19 vaccine. Data came from immunoSEQ multiplex PCR; TCRdb stores just in-frame clones and leaves some out. The sample has 110,000 to 150,000 clones; 80% to 90% are singletons. The source was peripheral blood, collected on day 0 of AZD1222 vaccination. The receptors originated from an adult in good health.

V is TRBV5-4 and J is TRBJ1-2, with TRBD1 as a possible D gene (5 bases). Germline loops: CDR1 SGHNT, CDR2 YYREEE (reference sequence). V was pared by 3 bases and J by 4 bases, with 22 bases between. This CDR3 has 17 amino acids. In DNA, the CDR3 is TGTGCCAGCAGCTATGGTAAGGGGCCCCAACGTGGCTATGGCTACACCTTC. Its protein product is CASSYGKGPQRGYGYTF.

The genes are TRBV11-2 and TRBJ1-2; D is ambiguous. V lost 4 bases and J lost 3, with 15 bases in between. The germline CDR1 and CDR2 sequences are SGHAT and FQNNGV. The CDR3 loop spans 15 amino acids. The CDR3 sequence: CASSYDSGTDYGYTF. In nucleotides, the CDR3 is TGTGCCAGCAGCTACGACTCAGGAACTGACTATGGCTACACCTTC.

This clone was found once. The V gene is TRBV27, the J gene TRBJ2-1; no clear D. V dropped 3 bases and J dropped 0 bases, with 9 bases sitting between them. This CDR3 contains 15 residues. Germline CDR1 MNHEY, CDR2 SMNVEV (reference sequence). The CDR3 sequence: CASSFQQSSYNEQFF. For the CDR3, the DNA is TGTGCCAGCAGTTTCCAGCAAAGCTCCTACAATGAGCAGTTCTTC.

The V and J genes are TRBV30 and TRBJ2-3; 7 bases align to TRBD1. After removal of 4 bases from V and 4 bases from J, the junction contained 11 bases not matched to a gene. Germline-derived CDR1 and CDR2 are GTSNPN and SVGIG (reference sequence). The CDR3 has 15 residues. CDR3 nucleotides: TGTGCCTGGACCTTCGGGACAGTTGGGTCAGATACGCAGTATTTT. It is translated as CAWTFGTVGSDTQYF.

The chain joins TRBV2 to TRBJ2-2; 11 bases are a match to TRBD1. This CDR3 is built from 15 residues. CDR1 is SNHLY, CDR2 FYNNEI, per germline. V trimming: 6 bases; J trimming: 5 bases; junction bases outside the gene matches: 5. In DNA, the CDR3 is TGTGCCAGCAGCCGGGACAGGGGGTCTACCGGGGAGCTGTTTTTT. It translates to CASSRDRGSTGELFF.

The chain joins TRBV6-6 to TRBJ1-5, with 9 bases matching TRBD1. Trimming took 5 bases from V and 5 from J; bases not matched to a gene: 10. Germline CDR1 is MNHNY and CDR2 is SVGAGI (reference sequence). The CDR3 consists of 16 residues. The CDR3 DNA reads TGTGCCAGCAGTGGGCCCGGGACAGGGATGGATCAGCCCCAGCATTTT. Translated: CASSGPGTGMDQPQHF.

V gene TRBV21-1 combines with J gene TRBJ2-5; TRBD2, as called in the table, went unchecked against the DNA. The J call may be incorrect, as the DNA end agrees better with TRBJ2-7. TRBV21-1 corresponds to a pseudogene. CDR3 length equals 15 residues. The CDR3: CASSDKLSGTHEQYF. CDR3 coding DNA: TGTGCCAGCAGCGACAAGCTGTCCGGGACTCACGAGCAGTACTTC.

The CDR3 nucleotides read TGCGCCAGCAGCCAAGAACCAGGCGGGAGTGTATCGCAGTATTTT. Amino acids: CASSQEPGGSVSQYF. The chain couples TRBV4-3 to TRBJ2-3; 7 bases fit TRBD2. V gave up 0 bases and J gave up 10 bases; unmatched junction bases: 10. CDR3 size: 15 residues. Per germline, CDR1 LGHNA and CDR2 YSLEER.

The chain has TRBV25-1 and TRBJ1-2; D uncertain. The CDR3 totals 14 residues. Germline V gene lookup returns CDR1 MGHDK and CDR2 SYGVNS. V was cut by 1 base and J by 7 bases, with 13 bases left in between. The DNA of the CDR3 is TGTGCCAGCAGTGAATCCCCCTCTCCTTCTGGCTACACCTTC. Residues: CASSESPSPSGYTF.

The chain has TRBV7-2 and TRBJ1-1; D is unclear. V lost 2 bases, J lost 3 bases, and 4 bases lay in between. This CDR3 comprises 12 residues. Germline V gene sequence: CDR1 SGHTA, CDR2 FQGNSA. CDR3 nucleotide sequence: TGTGCCAGCAGCTTATTGGACACTGAAGCTTTCTTT. Protein sequence: CASSLLDTEAFF.

The CDR3 bases are TGTGCCAGCAGTCGGCGACAGGGTCGAAATGAGCAGTTCTTC. Protein product: CASSRRQGRNEQFF. The chain carries TRBV28 and TRBJ2-1; 7 bases fit TRBD1. The germline V gene encodes CDR1 MDHEN and CDR2 SYDVKM. The CDR3 is 14 amino acids. Germline trimming cut 5 bases from V and 7 bases from J; bases unmatched to any gene: 8.

This sequence joins TRBV7-2 and TRBJ1-2; no reliable D call. CDR1 and CDR2 (germline): SGHTA, FQGNSA. The CDR3 length is 13 residues. The ends were cut back, 1 base at V and 5 bases at J, with 8 bases in the middle. The CDR3 region is CASSLGGQYGYTF. In nucleotides, the CDR3 is TGTGCCAGCAGCTTAGGGGGTCAATATGGCTACACCTTC.

V gene TRBV19 combines with J gene TRBJ1-2; D perhaps matches TRBD1 (6 bases). CDR1 is LNHDA, CDR2 SQIVND, per germline (reference sequence). V was clipped by 4 bases and J by 6 bases, with 18 bases between them. The CDR3 contains 15 residues. The CDR3 bases are TGTGCCAGTAGTACGGACAGTTTTGTTCGTGATGGCTACACCTTC. It encodes CASSTDSFVRDGYTF.

This sequence joins TRBV4-3 and TRBJ2-7, with TRBD2 matching over 8 bases. This CDR3 has 16 amino acids. V dropped 1 base and J dropped 2; count of bases not matched to a gene: 7. The germline V gene encodes CDR1 LGHNA and CDR2 YSLEER. The CDR3 DNA reads TGCGCCAGCAGCCAAGTGACTAGCGAGAGCACCTACGAGCAGTACTTC. It specifies CASSQVTSESTYEQYF.

V and J are TRBV6-1 and TRBJ2-2, with D maybe TRBD1 (5 bases). Germline V gene lookup returns CDR1 MNHNS and CDR2 SASEGT. V was clipped by 0 bases and J by 0 bases, with 11 bases between them. The CDR3 totals 17 residues. In nucleotides, the CDR3 is TGTGCCAGCAGTGAAGCGGGCAGGGCCGCGAACACCGGGGAGCTGTTTTTT. Amino acid sequence: CASSEAGRAANTGELFF.

The chain combines TRBV7-2 with TRBJ2-5, with D unclear. The CDR3 length is 14 residues. Trimming shortened V by 2 bases and J by 4 bases, and 11 bases separated the two germline ends. Germline V CDR1 and CDR2: SGHTA, FQGNSA. The CDR3 coding sequence is TGTGCCAGCAGCTTACGTCCGTTCGGAGAGACCCAGTACTTC. It encodes CASSLRPFGETQYF.

The rearrangement uses TRBV5-4 and TRBJ2-5; 7 nucleotides agree with TRBD2. Trimming took 1 base from V and 0 from J; bases not matched to a gene: 12. Germline-derived CDR1 and CDR2 are SGHNT and YYREEE (reference sequence). CDR3 size: 18 residues. Written as DNA, the CDR3 is TGTGCCAGCAGCTTGTCAGGCAGGCTAGCGGACTACCAAGAGACCCAGTACTTC. It yields the protein CASSLSGRLADYQETQYF.

J is TRBJ1-4 and V is TRBV7-2; unclear D gene. Trimming cost V 4 bases and J 8 bases, with 17 bases left between them. The V gene's germline CDR1 is SGHTA and CDR2 FQGNSA. This CDR3 is 15 amino acids long. The CDR3 nucleotides are TGTGCCAGCAGCTCACAACCGGAGGTGCGGGAAAAACTGTTTTTT. Protein product: CASSSQPEVREKLFF.

This clone appeared a few times. The chain combines TRBV18 with TRBJ1-5; D call uncertain. This CDR3 is 13 amino acids long. Germline-derived CDR1 and CDR2 are KGHSH and LQKENI. Trimming removed 1 base at V and 7 bases at J, with 8 bases between. The CDR3 bases are TGTGCCAGCTCACCACTTGGAGAACAGCCCCAGCATTTT. Translated: CASSPLGEQPQHF.

The CDR3 loop is CASSLAKTVLEQFF. The CDR3, as DNA: TGTGCCAGCAGCTTAGCAAAGACAGTTCTTGAGCAGTTCTTC. The chain combines TRBV7-9 with TRBJ2-1, with a weak D call TRBD1 (5 bases). This CDR3 is 14 amino acids long. CDR1 and CDR2 (germline): SEHNR, FQNEAQ (reference sequence). V dropped 0 bases and J dropped 9 bases, with 12 bases sitting between them.

The V call is TRBV7-3, the J call TRBJ2-1, with 8 positions matching TRBD1. The length of the CDR3 is 15 residues. Trimming at V came to 4 bases and at J to 9 bases, leaving 11 bases not matched to a gene. Germline CDR1 reads SGHTA; CDR2 reads FQGTGA. The chain's CDR3 is CASSSQGAGTGEQFF. The DNA of the CDR3 is TGTGCCAGCAGCTCCCAGGGGGCGGGAACGGGTGAGCAGTTCTTC.

The rearrangement joins TRBV18 to TRBJ1-2; D is undetermined. The CDR3 runs 14 residues. Trimming left V 2 bases short and J 3 bases short, with 10 bases between. Germline values: CDR1 KGHSH, CDR2 LQKENI. CDR3 region: CASSPEREYYGYTF. CDR3 nucleotide sequence: TGTGCCAGCTCACCAGAAAGGGAGTACTATGGCTACACCTTC.

The chain employs TRBV6-6 and TRBJ1-5; TRBD1 matches 8 bases. Trimming removed 4 bases from V and 0 bases from J; junction bases left unmatched: 5. The CDR3 runs to 16 residues. Germline V gene data show CDR1 as MNHNY and CDR2 as SVGAGI (reference sequence). The CDR3 reads CASSFHQGASNQPQHF. CDR3 DNA: TGTGCCAGCAGTTTTCACCAGGGGGCTAGCAATCAGCCCCAGCATTTT.

The chain couples TRBV6-2 or TRBV6-3 to TRBJ1-2; TRBD1 matches 7 bases. The CDR3 length is 15 residues. Germline loops: CDR1 MNHEY, CDR2 SVGEGT. The ends lost 6 bases at V and 8 bases at J; junction bases unmatched: 15. The CDR3 coding sequence is TGTGCCAGCAGCCAAACCAACGACAGGGTTTACGGCTACACCTTC. This sequence encodes CASSQTNDRVYGYTF.

This sequence joins TRBV14 and TRBJ1-5; D remains ambiguous. Germline V gives CDR1 SGHDN, CDR2 FVKESK. The CDR3 contains 13 residues. Trimming cost V 2 bases and J 4 bases, with 6 bases left between them. The DNA for the CDR3 is TGTGCCAGCAGCCAAAACAGAAATCAGCCCCAGCATTTT. This sequence encodes CASSQNRNQPQHF.

The chain couples TRBV28 to TRBJ2-7, with 10 bases fitting TRBD2. V was clipped by 2 bases and J by 0 bases; unmatched bases: 1. This CDR3 has 15 residues. Germline CDR1 MDHEN, CDR2 SYDVKM. The CDR3 region is CASSLLAGASYEQYF. CDR3 nucleotide sequence: TGTGCCAGCAGTTTACTAGCGGGGGCCTCCTACGAGCAGTACTTC.

V gene TRBV27 combines with J gene TRBJ1-1, with TRBD1 matching 9 bases. J was trimmed by 8 bases and V by 5 bases; bases with no gene match: 3. The germline V gene encodes CDR1 MNHEY and CDR2 SMNVEV (reference sequence). The CDR3 has 12 amino acids. The DNA for the CDR3 is TGTGCCAGCAGTCCGGGGACAGGGGAAGCTTTCTTT. This codes for CASSPGTGEAFF.

The rearrangement links TRBV27 to TRBJ1-6; D possibly corresponds to TRBD1 (6 bases). Germline lookup yields CDR1 MNHEY and CDR2 SMNVEV (reference sequence). This CDR3 is built from 15 residues. The germline V and J ends were trimmed by 6 bases and 0 bases, with 9 bases remaining between them. The CDR3 DNA reads as TGTGCCAGCAGAGGACAGAGCTCCTATAATTCACCCCTCCACTTT. Translation: CASRGQSSYNSPLHF.